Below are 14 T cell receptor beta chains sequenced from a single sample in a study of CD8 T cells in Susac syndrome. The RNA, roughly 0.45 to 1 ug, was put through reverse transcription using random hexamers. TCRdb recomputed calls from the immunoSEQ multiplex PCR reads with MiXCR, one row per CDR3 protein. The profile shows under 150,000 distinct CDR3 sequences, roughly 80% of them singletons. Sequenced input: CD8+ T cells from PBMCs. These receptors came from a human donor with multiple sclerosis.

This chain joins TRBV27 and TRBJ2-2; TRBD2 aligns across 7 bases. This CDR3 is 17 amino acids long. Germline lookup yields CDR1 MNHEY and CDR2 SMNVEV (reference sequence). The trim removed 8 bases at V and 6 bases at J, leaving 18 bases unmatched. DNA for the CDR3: TGTGCCAGCGCTCCCCCACCCAGCGGGGCCCTCTCCGGGGAGCTGTTTTTT. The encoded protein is CASAPPPSGALSGELFF.

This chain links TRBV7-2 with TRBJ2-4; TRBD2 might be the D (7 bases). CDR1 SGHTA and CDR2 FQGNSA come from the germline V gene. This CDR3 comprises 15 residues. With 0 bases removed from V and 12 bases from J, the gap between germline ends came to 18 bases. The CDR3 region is CASSLASGGPKGQYF. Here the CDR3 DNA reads TGTGCCAGCAGCTTAGCTTCCGGGGGGCCCAAGGGTCAGTACTTC.

For the CDR3, the DNA is TGTGCCAGCAGTTCTTGCGTGGGGACAGGGTGCTCTCAAGATGGCTACACCTTC. It is translated as CASSSCVGTGCSQDGYTF. The chain couples TRBV12-3 or TRBV12-4 to TRBJ1-2; 9 bases agree with TRBD1. The CDR3 has 18 residues. J gave up 6 bases and V 4 bases, and 18 bases lay outside the gene matches.

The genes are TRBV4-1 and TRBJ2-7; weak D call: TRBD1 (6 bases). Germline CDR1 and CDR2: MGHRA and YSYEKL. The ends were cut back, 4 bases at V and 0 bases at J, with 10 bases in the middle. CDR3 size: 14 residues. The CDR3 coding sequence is TGCGCCAGCAGCCTTAGGGACATCTCCTACGAGCAGTACTTC. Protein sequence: CASSLRDISYEQYF.

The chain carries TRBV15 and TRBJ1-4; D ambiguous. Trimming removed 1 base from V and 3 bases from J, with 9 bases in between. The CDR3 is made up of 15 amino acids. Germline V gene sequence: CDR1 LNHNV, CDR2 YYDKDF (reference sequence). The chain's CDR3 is CATSRVGVANEKLFF. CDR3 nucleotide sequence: TGTGCCACCAGCAGAGTAGGAGTCGCTAATGAAAAACTGTTTTTT.

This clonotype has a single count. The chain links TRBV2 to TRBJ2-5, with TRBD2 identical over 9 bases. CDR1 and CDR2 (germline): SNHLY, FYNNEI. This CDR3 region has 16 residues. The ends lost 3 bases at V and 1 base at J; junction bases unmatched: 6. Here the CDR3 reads CASSDWGRGGQETQYF. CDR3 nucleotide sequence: TGTGCCAGCAGTGACTGGGGGCGGGGGGGCCAAGAGACCCAGTACTTC.

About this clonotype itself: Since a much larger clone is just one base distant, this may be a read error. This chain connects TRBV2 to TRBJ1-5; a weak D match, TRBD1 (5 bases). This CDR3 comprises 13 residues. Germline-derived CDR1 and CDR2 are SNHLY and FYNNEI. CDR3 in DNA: TGTGCCTGCAGTGAGCCAGGGTCCCAGCCCCAGCATTTT. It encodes CACSEPGSQPQHF.

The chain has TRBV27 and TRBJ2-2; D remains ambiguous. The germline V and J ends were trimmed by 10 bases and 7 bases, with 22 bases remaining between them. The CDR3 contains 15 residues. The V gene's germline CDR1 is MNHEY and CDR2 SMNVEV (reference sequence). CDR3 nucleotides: TGTGCCACCAGCCGGGCCTGGCCAGTGGACGGGGAGCTGTTTTTT. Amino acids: CATSRAWPVDGELFF.

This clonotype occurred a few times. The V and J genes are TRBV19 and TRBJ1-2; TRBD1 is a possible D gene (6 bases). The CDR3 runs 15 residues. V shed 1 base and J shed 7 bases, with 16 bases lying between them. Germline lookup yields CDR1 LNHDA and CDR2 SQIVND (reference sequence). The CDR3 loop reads CASSIASRGRTGYTF. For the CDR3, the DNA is TGTGCCAGTAGTATAGCTTCCAGGGGCCGCACTGGCTACACCTTC.

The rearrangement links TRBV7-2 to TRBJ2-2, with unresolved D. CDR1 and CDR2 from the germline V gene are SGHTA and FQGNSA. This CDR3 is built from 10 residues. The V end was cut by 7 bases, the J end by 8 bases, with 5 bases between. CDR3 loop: CASNIGELFF. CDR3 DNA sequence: TGTGCCAGCAACATTGGGGAGCTGTTTTTT.

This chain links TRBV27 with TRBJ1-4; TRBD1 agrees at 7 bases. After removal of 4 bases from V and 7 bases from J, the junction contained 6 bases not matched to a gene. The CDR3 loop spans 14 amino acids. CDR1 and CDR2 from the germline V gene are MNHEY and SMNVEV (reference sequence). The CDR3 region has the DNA TGTGCCAGCAGTTGGGGGTCAGGGGGTGAAAAACTGTTTTTT. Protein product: CASSWGSGGEKLFF.

The CDR3 reads CASNLLNPGNTEAFF. In DNA, the CDR3 is TGTGCCAGCAACCTTTTAAACCCGGGTAACACTGAAGCTTTCTTT. This chain joins TRBV6-6 and TRBJ1-1, with D unclear. The CDR3 is made up of 15 amino acids. The ends were cut back, 7 bases at V and 2 bases at J, with 17 bases in the middle. Germline V gene data show CDR1 as MNHNY and CDR2 as SVGAGI (reference sequence).

The CDR3 DNA follows: TGCAGCGTAGGAACAGTTGTCACCTACGAGCAGTACTTC. It yields the protein CSVGTVVTYEQYF. The rearrangement links TRBV29-1 to TRBJ2-7; D unresolved. CDR1 is SQVTM, CDR2 ANQGSEA, per germline. V was pared by 6 bases and J by 2 bases, with 14 bases between. The CDR3 runs 13 residues.

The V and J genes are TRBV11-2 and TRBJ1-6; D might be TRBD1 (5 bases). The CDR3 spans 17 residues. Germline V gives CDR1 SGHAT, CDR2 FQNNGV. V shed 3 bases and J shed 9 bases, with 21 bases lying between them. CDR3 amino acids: CASSFFRDRTFGSPLHF. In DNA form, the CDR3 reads TGTGCCAGCAGCTTTTTCAGGGACCGCACTTTTGGTTCACCCCTCCACTTT.